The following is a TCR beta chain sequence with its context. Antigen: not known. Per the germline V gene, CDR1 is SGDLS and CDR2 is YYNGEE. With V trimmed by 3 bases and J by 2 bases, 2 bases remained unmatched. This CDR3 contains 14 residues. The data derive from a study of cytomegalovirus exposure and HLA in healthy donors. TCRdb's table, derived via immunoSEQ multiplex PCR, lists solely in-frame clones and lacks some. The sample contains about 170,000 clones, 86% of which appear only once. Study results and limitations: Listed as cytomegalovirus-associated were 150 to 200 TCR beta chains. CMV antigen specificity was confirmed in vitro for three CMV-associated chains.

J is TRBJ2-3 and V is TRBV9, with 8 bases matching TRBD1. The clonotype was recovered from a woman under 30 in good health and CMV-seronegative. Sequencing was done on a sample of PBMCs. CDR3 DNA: TGTGCCAGCAGCGAGGACAGGGACACAGATACGCAGTATTTT. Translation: CASSEDRDTDTQYF.